This T cell receptor beta chain came from a study of blood T cells in healthy people across ages. Background on the study: Capturing about one barcoded beta molecule per two T cells was achieved by template switching.

Study conclusions and caveats: A strong correlation was seen between TCR beta diversity and naive T cell percentage. For the donors, CMV status was unknown and possibly confounded expanded clonotype changes.

A remark on this clonotype: Its antigen is unknown.

Through a sample-barcoded 5' primer and a J-beta primer mix, a second PCR was run for about 7 to 12 cycles. One entry per CDR3 protein, called by TCRdb with MiXCR from the 5' RACE reads. The table includes around 850,000 distinct CDR3 sequences, 35% to 40% detected once. Germline-derived CDR1 and CDR2 are SQVTM and ANQGSEA. V lost 3 bases, J lost 2 bases, and 10 bases lay in between. There are 13 residues in the CDR3. This TCR derives from a man aged 18 to 35 in good health. The chain couples TRBV29-1 to TRBJ2-5; D possibly matches TRBD1 or TRBD2 (5 bases each). Material: blood. The CDR3 is CSVDWWGQETQYF. CDR3 coding DNA: TGCAGCGTTGATTGGTGGGGGCAAGAGACCCAGTACTTC.